The T cell receptor (beta chain) under discussion was sequenced for a study of CD8+ T cells in alopecia areata. As to treatment: oral pan-JAK inhibitor, 5-10 mg twice daily. In the case of this clone: Its antigen is unknown. This CDR3 is also generated by other DNA sequences in the sample.

Findings and caveats of the study: TCR sharing was clearer in mice than between patients, perhaps partly owing to patient HLA diversity.

Germline V lookup: CDR1 LNHNV, CDR2 YYDKDF (reference sequence). Trimming removed 3 bases from V and 0 bases from J, with 6 bases in between. CDR3 length: 13 residues. Following RNA extraction, reverse transcription yielded cDNA that acted as the sequencing template. This table comes from immunoSEQ multiplex PCR, and its TCRdb copy is limited to in-frame clones, with some not included. The sample contains around 290,000 clones, nearly 60% of which appear only once. This TCR came from a human donor with alopecia areata. The rearrangement links TRBV15 to TRBJ2-7; D ambiguous. This sample comprised CD4+ T cells sorted from blood, obtained at week 24, from a patient treated with tofacitinib. DNA for the CDR3: TGTGCCACCAGCAGTGGAGCCTCCTACGAGCAGTACTTC. Protein sequence: CATSSGASYEQYF.